This TCR beta chain derives from a study of cytomegalovirus exposure and HLA in healthy donors. Only in-frame clones appear in the TCRdb table, and some are missing; sequencing was by immunoSEQ multiplex PCR. The table lists 150,000 to 200,000 clones, over 65% of them singletons. Study-wide results and caveats: Altogether, 164 TCR beta chains were recorded as cytomegalovirus-associated.

CDR1 and CDR2 (germline): LNHNV, YYDKDF (reference sequence). V gave up 2 bases and J gave up 5 bases, with 13 bases separating them. The length of the CDR3 is 14 residues. A note on this clone: Its antigen remains unknown.

The receptor was isolated from a man between 18 and 35 years old in good health and CMV-seropositive. The V and J genes are TRBV15 and TRBJ2-7; possible D gene TRBD1, 6 bases. Sequencing used PBMCs. Written as DNA, the CDR3 is TGTGCCACCAGCAGACGTGACAGGTCCGACGAGCAGTACTTC. This sequence encodes CATSRRDRSDEQYF.